Below are 17 T cell receptor beta chains sequenced from a single sample in a study of T and B cells in COVID-19 patients. TRB was amplified from approximately 250-480 ng of blood genomic DNA. Multiplex PCR with BIOMED2 TRB-A/B primer pools amplified TRB rearrangements. TCRdb reprocessed the multiplex PCR reads with MiXCR, giving one entry per CDR3 protein. This table has around 7,200 distinct CDR3 sequences, roughly 34% appearing once. Material: blood. All receptors come from a human donor who had recovered from COVID-19.

The chain carries TRBV6-5 and TRBJ2-1; 9 bases line up with TRBD1. The CDR3 covers 15 residues. CDR1 MNHEY and CDR2 SVGAGI come from the germline V gene. V was pared by 2 bases and J by 6 bases, with 5 bases of the junction left unmatched. The CDR3 protein is CASSYSRTGANEQFF. The CDR3 DNA is TGTGCCAGCAGTTACAGTAGGACAGGGGCCAATGAGCAGTTCTTC.

The chain uses TRBV5-1 and TRBJ2-1, with TRBD2 matching 11 bases. Germline values: CDR1 SGHRS, CDR2 YFSETQ. The CDR3 has 15 residues. After removal of 1 base from V and 8 bases from J, the junction contained 5 bases not matched to a gene. The CDR3 is CASSLTSGSGDEQFF. In DNA, the CDR3 is TGCGCCAGCAGCTTGACTAGCGGGAGTGGCGATGAGCAGTTCTTC. Drawing the rest from reference TRBV5-1 and TRBJ2-1, the complete variable domain is KAGVTQTPRYLIKTRGQQVTLSCSPISGHRSVSWYQQTPGQGLQFLFEYFSETQRNKGNFPGRFSGRQFSNSRSEMNVSTLELGDSALYLCASSLTSGSGDEQFFGPGTRLTVL.

This chain uses TRBV27 with TRBJ2-1, with 8 bases identical to TRBD1. The CDR3 covers 18 residues. Trimming cost V 5 bases and J 4 bases; bases outside gene matches: 16. Per the germline V gene, CDR1 is MNHEY and CDR2 is SMNVEV (reference sequence). CDR3 residues: CASSTTSPGQGYYNEQFF. The CDR3, as DNA: TGTGCCAGCAGTACTACTTCACCAGGACAGGGCTATTACAATGAGCAGTTCTTC.

The rearrangement links TRBV11-1 to TRBJ1-2, with D perhaps matching TRBD1 (5 bases). Germline CDR1 is SGHAT and CDR2 is FQDESV (reference sequence). This CDR3 is built from 15 residues. Trimming shortened V by 1 base and J by 2 bases, and 11 bases separated the two germline ends. CDR3 DNA: TGTGCCAGCAGCTTAGATTCGGACAAAAACTATGGCTACACCTTC. As protein: CASSLDSDKNYGYTF.

V usage is TRBV6-5 and J usage is TRBJ2-1; 14 positions agree with TRBD2. J lost 8 bases, V lost 6 bases, and 6 bases had no gene match. Germline CDR1 MNHEY, CDR2 SVGAGI. The length of the CDR3 is 15 residues. The CDR3 nucleotides are TGTGCCAGCAGCAGACTAGCGGGGGGGAAGGATGAGCAGTTCTTC. Translated, it gives CASSRLAGGKDEQFF.

V usage is TRBV27 and J usage is TRBJ1-5, with D possibly TRBD1 on 5 matching bases. This CDR3 comprises 13 residues. Germline values: CDR1 MNHEY, CDR2 SMNVEV (reference sequence). V lost 6 bases and J 7 bases, leaving 13 bases between the germline ends. The CDR3 nucleotides are TGTGCCAGCAGCTCCCAGGGCCCACAGCCCCAGCATTTT. Translating it yields CASSSQGPQPQHF.

This clonotype was seen only a few times. The chain joins TRBV6-2 or TRBV6-3 to TRBJ2-4; D not resolved. CDR1 and CDR2 (germline): MNHEY, SVGEGT. The CDR3 runs to 16 residues. V was shortened by 1 base and J by 11 bases, with 21 bases between the two germline ends. DNA of the CDR3: TGTGCCAGCAGTTACTGGGGTAGCCTGTCCCCGTCCGTTCAGTACTTC. Translated, it gives CASSYWGSLSPSVQYF.

Only a few counts were recorded for this clonotype. The chain joins TRBV7-6 to TRBJ2-5, with 12 bases identical to TRBD2. Per the germline V gene, CDR1 is SGHVS and CDR2 is FNYEAQ. With V trimmed by 1 base and J by 7 bases, 7 bases remained unmatched. The CDR3 spans 16 residues. DNA of the CDR3: TGTGCCAGCAGCTTAGGACTAGCGGGGGACCAGGGGACCCAGTACTTC. Translated, it gives CASSLGLAGDQGTQYF.

By share of the sample, this clonotype is medium-sized (0.01 to 0.1%). V is TRBV19 and J is TRBJ1-1; D is possibly TRBD1 (6 bases). Germline CDR1 reads LNHDA; CDR2 reads SQIVND (reference sequence). The CDR3 totals 14 residues. V gave up 3 bases and J gave up 0 bases, with 8 bases separating them. CDR3 coding DNA: TGTGCCAGTAGTATCGGGGGGCTGAACACTGAAGCTTTCTTT. Translating it yields CASSIGGLNTEAFF.

There are a few counts of this clonotype. This chain joins TRBV20-1 and TRBJ2-5, with D unresolved. The CDR3 covers 12 residues. Germline V gene data show CDR1 as DFQATT and CDR2 as SNEGSKA (reference sequence). V dropped 2 bases and J dropped 1 base, with 5 bases sitting between them. The CDR3 loop is CSARSGQETQYF. The DNA of the CDR3 is TGCAGTGCTAGATCAGGCCAAGAGACCCAGTACTTC.

This chain links TRBV5-4 with TRBJ1-4; 9 bases are shared with TRBD1. Trimming at V came to 3 bases and at J to 8 bases, leaving 8 bases not matched to a gene. Germline CDR1 reads SGHNT; CDR2 reads YYREEE (reference sequence). The CDR3 totals 15 residues. DNA for the CDR3: TGTGCCAGCAGCTCACAGGGGGCGTTAGAAGAAAAACTGTTTTTT. It specifies CASSSQGALEEKLFF.

This clonotype has just a few counts. The chain recombines TRBV7-9 with TRBJ2-1, with 9 bases lining up with TRBD1. Germline CDR1 and CDR2: SEHNR and FQNEAQ (reference sequence). The CDR3 consists of 15 residues. J gave up 8 bases and V 4 bases, and 9 bases lay outside the gene matches. CDR3 DNA: TGTGCCAGCAGCTCGGGACAGGGTAATCTTGATGAGCAGTTCTTC. Its translation is CASSSGQGNLDEQFF.

The V gene is TRBV6-4, the J gene TRBJ1-1; D possibly corresponds to TRBD1 (5 bases). This CDR3 contains 14 residues. Between the trimmed V and J ends, which lost 0 bases and 5 bases, there was a span of 10 bases. Germline assignment: CDR1 MRHNA and CDR2 SNTAGT. CDR3 loop: CASSDSPGNTEAFF. The CDR3 coding sequence is TGTGCCAGCAGTGACTCGCCAGGGAATACTGAAGCTTTCTTT.

The rearrangement links TRBV7-2 to TRBJ1-2, with TRBD1 matching 10 bases. V shed 7 bases, J shed 8 bases, and the junction held 10 bases outside the gene matches. The CDR3 has 14 residues. Germline-derived CDR1 and CDR2 are SGHTA and FQGNSA. The CDR3 loop is CASITDRGRTGYTF. CDR3 bases: TGTGCCAGCATCACAGACAGGGGGCGCACAGGCTACACCTTC.

There are a few counts of this clonotype. The chain uses TRBV5-4 and TRBJ2-2; TRBD1 is a possible D gene (5 bases). The CDR3 is 15 residues long. V lost 1 base, J lost 5 bases, and 12 bases lay in between. Germline lookup yields CDR1 SGHNT and CDR2 YYREEE (reference sequence). CDR3 in amino acids: CASSLSREGTGELFF. DNA for the CDR3: TGTGCCAGCAGCTTGTCCAGGGAAGGTACCGGGGAGCTGTTTTTT. Variable domain in full (rest from reference TRBV5-4 and TRBJ2-2): ETGVTQSPTHLIKTRGQQVTLRCSSQSGHNTVSWYQQALGQGPQFIFQYYREEENGRGNFPPRFSGLQFPNYSSELNVNALELDDSALYLCASSLSREGTGELFFGEGSRLTVL.

The V gene is TRBV7-6, the J gene TRBJ2-7; perhaps TRBD2 as D (7 bases). Germline V lookup: CDR1 SGHVS, CDR2 FNYEAQ. The CDR3 is made up of 18 amino acids. V was pared by 0 bases and J by 1 base, with 19 bases between. CDR3 sequence: CASSLAGGVQGPSYEQYF. The CDR3 region has the DNA TGTGCCAGCAGCTTAGCGGGGGGGGTACAGGGCCCATCCTACGAGCAGTACTTC.

By its share, this clonotype is medium-sized. CDR3: CASSLRRDGYEQYF. The CDR3 nucleotides read TGTGCCAGCAGTTTGCGCCGGGACGGATACGAGCAGTACTTC. The rearrangement links TRBV27 to TRBJ2-7, with D possibly being TRBD1 or TRBD2 (5 bases each). This CDR3 spans 14 amino acids. Trimming took 3 bases from V and 4 from J, leaving 13 bases between them. Germline V CDR1 and CDR2: MNHEY, SMNVEV (reference sequence).